The clone carrying this TCR beta chain has more than one count but fewer than ten. Generated by immunoSEQ multiplex PCR, the TCRdb table keeps only in-frame clones and is missing some. The repertoire has just over 650,000 clones, more than 80% of them found once; the top ten carry more than 0.25%. This sample was included in a study of blood T cell repertoires in COVID-19. Study-wide context: The cDNA or gDNA used as material had been derived from T cells, B-cell-depleted T cells, or PBMCs.

The sample comprised peripheral blood. The clonotype originates from a woman under 30 with acute or convalescent COVID-19.

The CDR3 coding sequence is TGTGCCTGGAGCCCCCGCGGGAGCTATGGCTACACCTTC. It yields the protein CAWSPRGSYGYTF. This chain connects TRBV30 to TRBJ1-2, with unresolved D. V was shortened by 3 bases and J by 4 bases, with 12 bases between the two germline ends. CDR1 and CDR2 from the germline V gene are GTSNPN and SVGIG (reference sequence). This CDR3 is built from 13 residues.